Listed here are 26 T cell receptor beta chains from one sample, sequenced in a study of blood T cell repertoires in COVID-19. The protocol was immunoSEQ multiplex PCR, while the TCRdb copy is restricted to in-frame clones and leaves out a portion. The table has about 170,000 clones, roughly 86% seen once; the top ten hold 2.5% to 4%. The sequenced material came from peripheral blood. The receptors were gathered from a man between 70 and 80 years old with acute or convalescent COVID-19.

The rearrangement links TRBV9 to TRBJ2-5; no definite D call. Germline lookup yields CDR1 SGDLS and CDR2 YYNGEE. The ends were cut back, 0 bases at V and 1 base at J, with 7 bases in the middle. CDR3 length: 14 amino acids. This chain's CDR3 is CASSVAPSQETQYF. CDR3 DNA sequence: TGTGCCAGCAGCGTAGCCCCTAGCCAAGAGACCCAGTACTTC.

The chain joins TRBV7-9 to TRBJ2-4; D unclear. Germline V gene lookup returns CDR1 SEHNR and CDR2 FQNEAQ (reference sequence). V gave up 5 bases and J gave up 9 bases, with 11 bases separating them. The CDR3 is made up of 12 amino acids. The CDR3 loop is CASSRGDRIQYF. CDR3 DNA: TGTGCCAGCAGCCGAGGCGACCGCATTCAGTACTTC. The whole variable domain, remainder taken from reference TRBV7-9 and TRBJ2-4, is DTGVSQNPRHKITKRGQNVTFRCDPISEHNRLYWYRQTLGQGPEFLTYFQNEAQLEKSRLLSDRFSAERPKGSFSTLEIQRTEQGDSAMYLCASSRGDRIQYFGAGTRLSVL.

The chain joins TRBV10-2 to TRBJ2-5; 8 nucleotides agree with TRBD2. With 8 bases clipped from V and 5 bases from J, the junction kept 7 bases outside the gene matches. Germline V lookup: CDR1 WSHSY, CDR2 SAAADI. The CDR3 loop spans 13 amino acids. CDR3 bases: TGCGCCAGCGCCGGGGGGGCGCAGGAGACCCAGTACTTC. Residues: CASAGGAQETQYF.

V and J are TRBV7-8 and TRBJ2-1, with 11 positions matching TRBD2. CDR1 is SGHVS, CDR2 FQNEAQ, per germline. V was pared by 5 bases and J by 9 bases, with 9 bases of the junction left unmatched. This CDR3 contains 15 residues. This CDR3 reads CASSNPGTSGFEQFF. In DNA form, the CDR3 reads TGTGCCAGCAGCAACCCCGGGACTAGCGGTTTTGAGCAGTTCTTC.

The count of this clone is one. This chain uses TRBV5-8 with TRBJ1-2; 9 bases align to TRBD1. The CDR3 extends over 17 amino acids. V shed 0 bases, J shed 4 bases, and the junction held 10 bases outside the gene matches. Germline CDR1 reads SGHTS; CDR2 reads YDEGEE. This chain's CDR3 is CASSLAGTGRGAYGYTF. The CDR3 region has the DNA TGTGCCAGCAGCTTGGCGGGGACAGGGCGAGGAGCCTATGGCTACACCTTC.

This chain uses TRBV2 with TRBJ1-3; 7 positions agree with TRBD1. The trim removed 6 bases at V and 4 bases at J, leaving 6 bases unmatched. This CDR3 contains 14 residues. Germline-derived CDR1 and CDR2 are SNHLY and FYNNEI. The CDR3 region is CASRIGTVGNTIYF. The CDR3 DNA is TGTGCCAGCAGAATTGGGACAGTCGGAAACACCATATATTTT.

The genes are TRBV7-3 and TRBJ2-1; 10 bases are shared with TRBD2. With 6 bases clipped from V and 9 bases from J, the junction kept 5 bases outside the gene matches. Germline V lookup: CDR1 SGHTA, CDR2 FQGTGA. The CDR3 spans 13 residues. The CDR3 here is CASRASGSSEQFF. The CDR3 region has the DNA TGTGCCAGCAGGGCTAGCGGGAGTAGTGAGCAGTTCTTC.

The J gene is TRBJ2-3, the V gene TRBV3-1 (or the pseudogene TRBV3-2); D is perhaps TRBD2 (5 bases). This CDR3 is built from 15 residues. V gave up 3 bases and J gave up 0 bases, with 10 bases separating them. CDR1 is LGHDT, CDR2 YNNKEL, per germline (reference sequence). The CDR3 region has the DNA TGTGCCAGCAGCCACCCGGGATTTAGCACAGATACGCAGTATTTT. The encoded protein is CASSHPGFSTDTQYF.

This clone was seen a handful of times. The chain combines TRBV12-3 or TRBV12-4 with TRBJ1-5; D is uncertain. V dropped 2 bases and J dropped 5 bases, with 7 bases sitting between them. This CDR3 region has 13 residues. This CDR3 reads CASSLNSDQPQHF. The CDR3 DNA reads TGTGCCAGCAGTTTAAACAGTGATCAGCCCCAGCATTTT.

The J gene is TRBJ1-6, the V gene TRBV6-1, with no clear D. The ends were cut back, 2 bases at V and 7 bases at J, with 6 bases in the middle. CDR1 and CDR2 from the germline V gene are MNHNS and SASEGT. The CDR3 contains 13 residues. The CDR3 DNA is TGTGCCAGCAGTGAATCGGTGAATTCACCCCTCCACTTT. Protein sequence: CASSESVNSPLHF.

The J gene is TRBJ2-3, the V gene TRBV5-1, with D tentatively TRBD1 (7 bases). CDR3 size: 15 residues. V lost 3 bases, J lost 8 bases, and 19 bases lay in between. The germline V gene has CDR1 SGHRS and CDR2 YFSETQ. Here the CDR3 DNA reads TGCGCCAGCAGCTCAAGACAGGGAGGTTTACGTACGCAGTATTTT. Its protein is CASSSRQGGLRTQYF.

This clone was detected a few times. CDR3 loop: CASSGQGGMNTEAFF. The CDR3 coding sequence is TGTGCCAGCAGCGGACAGGGAGGGATGAACACTGAAGCTTTCTTT. V is TRBV4-2 and J is TRBJ1-1; 8 bases align to TRBD1. CDR3 length equals 15 residues. Germline assignment: CDR1 LGHNA and CDR2 YNFKEQ. After removal of 5 bases from V and 0 bases from J, the junction contained 5 bases not matched to a gene.

This clone was picked up a small number of times. The genes are TRBV18 and TRBJ2-1; possibly TRBD2 for D (6 bases). Trimming removed 2 bases at V and 0 bases at J, with 8 bases between. Germline CDR1 reads KGHSH; CDR2 reads LQKENI. The CDR3 has 15 amino acids. CDR3: CASSPSGFSYNEQFF. The CDR3 DNA reads as TGTGCCAGCTCACCAAGCGGGTTCTCCTACAATGAGCAGTTCTTC.

The chain carries TRBV15 and TRBJ1-1; tentative D call: TRBD1 (5 bases). V gave up 1 base and J gave up 11 bases, with 14 bases separating them. The CDR3 is made up of 13 amino acids. The V gene's germline CDR1 is LNHNV and CDR2 YYDKDF (reference sequence). CDR3 nucleotide sequence: TGTGCCACCAGCAGAGGGGGGGGGTTAGGTGCTTTCTTT. This encodes CATSRGGGLGAFF.

This clone was recorded a few times. This sequence joins TRBV29-1 and TRBJ2-3; D is possibly TRBD1 (6 bases). Trimming removed 6 bases at V and 1 base at J, with 17 bases between. The CDR3 spans 15 residues. Germline V gives CDR1 SQVTM, CDR2 ANQGSEA. CDR3 sequence reads: CSVTPGDTRTDTQYF. CDR3 in DNA: TGCAGCGTGACCCCCGGGGACACCCGCACAGATACGCAGTATTTT.

J is TRBJ1-4 and V is TRBV28, with 9 positions matching TRBD1. Losses at the gene ends were 5 bases for V and 6 bases for J; bases not matched to a gene: 10. This CDR3 is 16 amino acids long. In germline, CDR1 is MDHEN, CDR2 SYDVKM. The CDR3 sequence is CASSRPQGAWDEKLFF. CDR3 DNA sequence: TGTGCCAGCAGTAGACCACAGGGGGCATGGGATGAAAAACTGTTTTTT. The complete variable domain, with remaining parts taken from reference TRBV28 and TRBJ1-4, reads DVKVTQSSRYLVKRTGEKVFLECVQDMDHENMFWYRQDPGLGLRLIYFSYDVKMKEKGDIPEGYSVSREKKERFSLILESASTNQTSMYLCASSRPQGAWDEKLFFGSGTQLSVL.

This chain connects TRBV7-2 to TRBJ2-4, with D perhaps matching TRBD2 (5 bases). The length of the CDR3 is 13 residues. V gave up 1 base and J gave up 6 bases, with 7 bases separating them. The germline gives CDR1 SGHTA, CDR2 FQGNSA. The CDR3 DNA reads as TGTGCCAGCAGCTTAGTGGCGGGAAACATTCAGTACTTC. This encodes CASSLVAGNIQYF. Full variable domain (outside the CDR3, taken from reference TRBV7-2 and TRBJ2-4): GAGVSQSPSNKVTEKGKDVELRCDPISGHTALYWYRQSLGQGLEFLIYFQGNSAPDKSGLPSDRFSAERTGGSVSTLTIQRTQQEDSAVYLCASSLVAGNIQYFGAGTRLSVL.

This chain connects TRBV19 to TRBJ1-4; 8 nucleotides match TRBD1. V was clipped by 5 bases and J by 4 bases; unmatched bases: 12. Looked up from germline, CDR1 is LNHDA and CDR2 is SQIVND (reference sequence). CDR3 length: 17 amino acids. For the CDR3, the DNA is TGTGCCAGTAGTCCGACAGGGGCGTACACCTTTAATGAAAAACTGTTTTTT. Its translation is CASSPTGAYTFNEKLFF.

The J gene is TRBJ1-2, the V gene TRBV3-1 (or the pseudogene TRBV3-2); 8 bases agree with TRBD1. Germline CDR1 reads LGHDT; CDR2 reads YNNKEL (reference sequence). This CDR3 comprises 16 residues. V trimming: 4 bases; J trimming: 5 bases; junction bases outside the gene matches: 12. CDR3 amino acids: CASSRQGRDPMYGYTF. CDR3 nucleotides: TGTGCCAGCAGCCGACAGGGGCGAGACCCAATGTATGGCTACACCTTC.

The sample holds a few counts of this clone. The chain links TRBV9 to TRBJ2-2; 7 nucleotides agree with TRBD2. The CDR3 sequence is 15 residues long. Germline V CDR1 and CDR2: SGDLS, YYNGEE. V was clipped by 4 bases and J by 5 bases; unmatched bases: 8. This CDR3 is CASSPRDYRTGELFF. CDR3 DNA: TGTGCCAGCAGCCCCCGGGACTACCGTACCGGGGAGCTGTTTTTT.

The chain carries TRBV9 and TRBJ1-4; 7 bases agree with TRBD1. The CDR3 consists of 14 residues. Germline V gene sequence: CDR1 SGDLS, CDR2 YYNGEE. V was pared by 3 bases and J by 3 bases, with 2 bases of the junction left unmatched. CDR3 coding DNA: TGTGCCAGCAGCGCGACAGGGTCTAATGAAAAACTGTTTTTT. Translating gives CASSATGSNEKLFF.

V is TRBV24-1 and J is TRBJ2-5; 8 bases agree with TRBD2. The V segment lost 3 bases and the J segment 2 bases; nucleotides outside the gene matches: 10. The CDR3 contains 17 residues. From germline, CDR1 is KGHDR and CDR2 SFDVKD. This chain's CDR3 is CATSDHPLASGQETQYF. The CDR3 nucleotides read TGTGCCACCAGTGATCACCCCTTGGCTAGCGGGCAAGAGACCCAGTACTTC.

J is TRBJ2-5 and V is TRBV15; 9 bases are a match to TRBD1. The germline V gene encodes CDR1 LNHNV and CDR2 YYDKDF (reference sequence). The CDR3 runs to 15 residues. V was clipped by 5 bases and J by 5 bases; unmatched bases: 9. The CDR3 region is CATSGGDRAGETQYF. DNA of the CDR3: TGTGCCACCAGCGGGGGGGACAGGGCAGGGGAGACCCAGTACTTC. Combining the CDR3 with reference TRBV15 and TRBJ2-5 gives the whole variable domain DAMVIQNPRYQVTQFGKPVTLSCSQTLNHNVMYWYQQKSSQAPKLLFHYYDKDFNNEADTPDNFQSRRPNTSFCFLDIRSPGLGDTAMYLCATSGGDRAGETQYFGPGTRLLVL.

The J gene is TRBJ2-5, the V gene TRBV7-9, with D possibly matching TRBD2 (7 bases). The CDR3 covers 15 residues. V was clipped by 4 bases and J by 0 bases, with 12 bases between them. The V gene's germline CDR1 is SEHNR and CDR2 FQNEAQ (reference sequence). As DNA, the CDR3 is TGTGCCAGCAGCTCCGGGGGGCGGGACCAAGAGACCCAGTACTTC. Protein: CASSSGGRDQETQYF.

This sequence joins TRBV4-2 and TRBJ1-2, with 8 bases that match TRBD1. Germline lookup yields CDR1 LGHNA and CDR2 YNFKEQ. The CDR3 totals 13 residues. The ends lost 2 bases at V and 6 bases at J; junction bases unmatched: 2. The DNA of the CDR3 is TGTGCCAGCAGCCAACAGGGGGCGGATGGCTACACCTTC. Translation gives CASSQQGADGYTF.

In its sample, this clone was seen once. The chain carries TRBV7-2 and TRBJ2-3; 10 positions agree with TRBD1. CDR3 size: 16 residues. Germline V lookup: CDR1 SGHTA, CDR2 FQGNSA. V lost 0 bases, J lost 5 bases, and 5 bases stayed unmatched. The CDR3 loop is CASSLAGTGVQDTQYF. CDR3 in DNA: TGTGCCAGCAGCTTAGCCGGGACAGGGGTTCAAGATACGCAGTATTTT.